This passage covers 25 T cell receptor beta chains from one sample sequenced in a study of CD8+CD57+ T cells in acquired aplastic anemia. Genomic DNA acted as the template from which TCR beta VDJ combination and CDR3 sequence profiling were carried out. TCRdb called the reads again in MiXCR, with one record for every CDR3 protein. The sample lists about 110,000 distinct CDR3 sequences, 50% to 65% seen once, with around a third in the top ten. The sample comprised sorted CD4+, CD8+, or CD8+CD57+ T cells (not recorded which) from PBMCs. The receptors stem from a human donor in good health, serving as a control.

Details on this clonotype: The junction shows a germline mismatch at one end, possibly a read error. V gene TRBV7-8 combines with J gene TRBJ2-1, with D possibly matching TRBD2 (5 bases). The germline gives CDR1 SGHVS, CDR2 FQNEAQ. The CDR3 consists of 13 residues. CDR3 in DNA: TGTGTCAGCAGCTCCGGGGTTACGGGTGGACAGTTCTTC. Its protein product is CVSSSGVTGGQFF.

Turning to this clonotype: Possible read error: a much larger clone is one base away. V and J are TRBV6-5 and TRBJ2-7; D unclear. V was trimmed by 3 bases and J by 3 bases, leaving 9 bases between them. This CDR3 contains 13 residues. CDR1 MNHEY and CDR2 SVGAGI come from the germline V gene. The CDR3: CASSYTASYEQYF. The CDR3 DNA is TGTGCCAGCAGTTATACCGCAAGCTACGAGCAGTACTTC.

Ten or more counts support this clonotype. The chain links TRBV5-6 to TRBJ1-1; 7 bases align to TRBD1. This CDR3 contains 12 residues. CDR1 and CDR2 from the germline V gene are SGHDT and YYEEEE. Unmatched junction bases numbered 8, after V lost 4 bases and J lost 11 bases. The CDR3 is CASSTGDTGAFF. CDR3 coding DNA: TGTGCCAGCAGCACAGGGGACACGGGGGCTTTCTTT.

The V and J genes are TRBV19 and TRBJ2-7; D gene ambiguous. CDR3 length equals 14 residues. V was cut by 2 bases and J by 6 bases, with 14 bases left in between. Germline V CDR1 and CDR2: LNHDA, SQIVND (reference sequence). DNA for the CDR3: TGTGCCAGTAGTATACCCGGGTATGAATTCGAGCAGTACTTC. Its protein is CASSIPGYEFEQYF.

This clonotype was seen at least ten times. The rearrangement uses TRBV10-1 and TRBJ2-5; D perhaps matches TRBD1 (6 bases). The CDR3 spans 17 residues. The germline V and J ends were trimmed by 0 bases and 0 bases, with 14 bases remaining between them. From germline, CDR1 is WNHNN and CDR2 SYGVQD (reference sequence). CDR3 sequence reads: CASSESNLGHYQETQYF. The CDR3 DNA reads TGCGCCAGCAGTGAGTCGAATCTGGGACATTACCAAGAGACCCAGTACTTC.

This clonotype appeared once. V and J are TRBV4-2 and TRBJ2-6; the match to TRBD1 covers 8 bases. The CDR3 consists of 18 residues. Germline V gene data show CDR1 as LGHNA and CDR2 as YNFKEQ. V trimming: 4 bases; J trimming: 0 bases; junction bases outside the gene matches: 8. As DNA, the CDR3 is TGTGCCAGCAGCCCGTGGACAGGGACTTCCTCTGGGGCCAACGTCCTGACTTTC. This codes for CASSPWTGTSSGANVLTF.

This clonotype was found many times. The V and J genes are TRBV27 and TRBJ2-7; D call uncertain. The germline gives CDR1 MNHEY, CDR2 SMNVEV (reference sequence). CDR3 length: 13 residues. V was pared by 0 bases and J by 3 bases, with 6 bases between. CDR3 region: CASSLSGSYEQYF. In DNA form, the CDR3 reads TGTGCCAGCAGTTTATCCGGAAGCTACGAGCAGTACTTC.

The chain couples TRBV5-4 to TRBJ2-7, with no clear D. V lost 0 bases and J 2 bases, leaving 6 bases between the germline ends. CDR1 and CDR2 from the germline V gene are SGHNT and YYREEE (reference sequence). The CDR3 contains 13 residues. The CDR3 coding sequence is TGTGCCAGCAGCTTGGCCAGGACCTACGAGCAGTACTTC. Translating it yields CASSLARTYEQYF.

Comment on this clonotype: A much bigger clone sits one base away, suggesting this may be a read error. The chain uses TRBV12-3 or TRBV12-4 and TRBJ2-7; possibly TRBD2 for D (6 bases). The V end was cut by 0 bases, the J end by 6 bases, with 15 bases between. The CDR3 sequence is 15 residues long. As DNA, the CDR3 is TGTGCCAGCAGTTTAGCCCCCGGGGGTTCCAGCGAGCAGTACTTC. Translated, it gives CASSLAPGGSSEQYF.

This clonotype was detected ten times or more. This chain joins TRBV15 and TRBJ2-5, with D possibly being TRBD1 (6 bases). Germline values: CDR1 LNHNV, CDR2 YYDKDF (reference sequence). The CDR3 is made up of 14 amino acids. The V end lost 3 bases, the J end lost 2 bases, and 10 bases lay between the germline ends. The CDR3 here is CATSRDSPQETQYF. The CDR3 nucleotides read TGTGCCACCAGCAGGGACAGCCCTCAAGAGACCCAGTACTTC.

V and J are TRBV5-4 and TRBJ2-3; 10 bases align to TRBD2. V dropped 7 bases and J dropped 7; count of bases not matched to a gene: 3. Germline-derived CDR1 and CDR2 are SGHNT and YYREEE (reference sequence). CDR3 length: 12 amino acids. CDR3 in DNA: TGTGCCAGCTCTAGCGGGGGTAATACGCAGTATTTT. This translates into CASSSGGNTQYF. The full variable domain, with the rest looked up from reference TRBV5-4 and TRBJ2-3, is ETGVTQSPTHLIKTRGQQVTLRCSSQSGHNTVSWYQQALGQGPQFIFQYYREEENGRGNFPPRFSGLQFPNYSSELNVNALELDDSALYLCASSSGGNTQYFGPGTRLTVL.

The rearrangement joins TRBV19 to TRBJ2-5, with D tentatively TRBD1 (6 bases). The CDR3 contains 14 residues. Germline V gene sequence: CDR1 LNHDA, CDR2 SQIVND (reference sequence). The germline V and J ends were trimmed by 5 bases and 4 bases, with 14 bases remaining between them. In nucleotides, the CDR3 is TGTGCCAGTAGTTTCTCAGGGGAACGAGAGACCCAGTACTTC. Residues: CASSFSGERETQYF.

V and J are TRBV7-8 and TRBJ1-2; weak D call: TRBD1 (6 bases). CDR1 is SGHVS and CDR2 is FQNEAQ in the germline V gene. This CDR3 is 15 amino acids long. Between the trimmed V and J ends, which lost 6 bases and 6 bases, there was a span of 20 bases. The CDR3 sequence is CASSQGTRGGNGYTF. CDR3 coding DNA: TGTGCCAGCAGTCAGGGGACGAGGGGAGGGAATGGCTACACCTTC.

The rearrangement uses TRBV4-1 and TRBJ2-5, with no clear D. The V gene lost 5 bases and the J gene lost 3 bases, with 10 bases spanning the gap. CDR1 is MGHRA and CDR2 is YSYEKL in the germline V gene. The CDR3 runs to 13 residues. CDR3 amino acids: CASSSGLKETQYF. The CDR3 DNA reads TGCGCCAGCAGCTCCGGCTTGAAAGAGACCCAGTACTTC.

The chain couples TRBV24-1 to TRBJ2-1, with D possibly being TRBD1 (6 bases). The CDR3 consists of 14 residues. Deletions cut 4 bases from V and 6 bases from J, with 12 bases between. In germline, CDR1 is KGHDR, CDR2 SFDVKD. CDR3 nucleotides: TGTGCCACCAGTGAGACTGGACAGTCCAATGAGCAGTTCTTC. It yields the protein CATSETGQSNEQFF.

This clonotype was detected only a few times. The CDR3 nucleotides are TGCAGTGCTAGAGAAACAGGGGACGAGCAGTACTTC. This sequence encodes CSARETGDEQYF. The chain joins TRBV20-1 to TRBJ2-7; TRBD1 agrees at 7 bases. The CDR3 length is 12 residues. Trimming cost V 0 bases and J 5 bases; bases outside gene matches: 1. The germline CDR1 and CDR2 sequences are DFQATT and SNEGSKA (reference sequence).

Written as DNA, the CDR3 is TGTGCCAGCAGTGAATCCGCCACCTCGGCTGAAGCTTTCTTT. Translation: CASSESATSAEAFF. This rearrangement joins TRBV25-1 to TRBJ1-1; D gene unclear. This CDR3 comprises 14 residues. CDR1 and CDR2 (germline): MGHDK, SYGVNS. V lost 1 base to trimming and J lost 6 bases, with 12 bases between them.

This clonotype was seen just once. An end of the junction does not agree with germline; a read error may underlie this. The genes are TRBV2 and TRBJ2-7; 8 bases align to TRBD1. The CDR3 contains 13 residues. Germline CDR1 SNHLY, CDR2 FYNNEI. CDR3 region: CAGSIQGDYEQYF. The CDR3 nucleotides are TGTGCCGGCAGTATACAGGGGGACTACGAGCAGTACTTC.

The V gene is TRBV5-1, the J gene TRBJ2-1; D call uncertain. The CDR3 has 12 residues. The germline V gene encodes CDR1 SGHRS and CDR2 YFSETQ. Trimming left V 4 bases short and J 7 bases short, with 9 bases between. The CDR3 nucleotides read TGCGCCAGCAGCACGCTCAGGAATGAGCAGTTCTTC. Translation: CASSTLRNEQFF.

For this clonotype: Compared with germline, one end of the junction differs, possibly owing to a read error. V gene TRBV10-3 combines with J gene TRBJ1-1, with D unclear. The CDR3 covers 12 residues. Germline V gene sequence: CDR1 ENHRY, CDR2 SYGVKD. The CDR3 sequence is CASSQYGTEAFF. CDR3 DNA: TGTGCCAGCAGTCAATACGGGACTGAAGCTTTCTTT.

The chain combines TRBV7-9 with TRBJ1-2, with D possibly being TRBD1 (6 bases). The CDR3 sequence is 12 residues long. V lost 8 bases and J 8 bases, leaving 15 bases between the germline ends. Germline V gene data show CDR1 as SEHNR and CDR2 as FQNEAQ (reference sequence). The CDR3 DNA reads as TGTGCCAGCTCTTTGGGGGCGTACGGCTACACCTTC. It codes for CASSLGAYGYTF.

The chain recombines TRBV5-1 with TRBJ1-1, with a weak D call TRBD1 (5 bases). Germline-derived CDR1 and CDR2 are SGHRS and YFSETQ. Trimming pared 2 bases from V and 1 base from J, leaving 9 bases between. This CDR3 region has 14 residues. The CDR3 protein is CASSLQGANTEAFF. The CDR3 DNA is TGCGCCAGCAGCTTACAAGGGGCGAACACTGAAGCTTTCTTT.

This clonotype was recorded many times. V usage is TRBV7-8 and J usage is TRBJ2-7; D gene uncertain. The V gene lost 1 base and the J gene lost 2 bases, with 9 bases spanning the gap. This CDR3 is built from 14 residues. Per the germline V gene, CDR1 is SGHVS and CDR2 is FQNEAQ. As DNA, the CDR3 is TGTGCCAGCAGCTTAGGACCGACGGCCTACGAGCAGTACTTC. It encodes CASSLGPTAYEQYF.

The V and J genes are TRBV9 and TRBJ1-1; D not resolved. CDR3 length: 13 amino acids. V was pared by 4 bases and J by 5 bases, with 12 bases between. CDR1 and CDR2 from the germline V gene are SGDLS and YYNGEE. The CDR3: CASSQEPGTEAFF. The CDR3 region has the DNA TGTGCCAGCAGCCAAGAACCGGGGACTGAAGCTTTCTTT.

DNA for the CDR3: TGTGCCAGCAGCCAAGAAACGAGCGGGGGGGCCGGGGAGCTGTTTTTT. As protein: CASSQETSGGAGELFF. V and J are TRBV25-1 and TRBJ2-2, with 10 bases aligning to TRBD2. Germline V gene sequence: CDR1 MGHDK, CDR2 SYGVNS. The trim removed 6 bases at V and 6 bases at J, leaving 10 bases unmatched. The CDR3 contains 16 residues.